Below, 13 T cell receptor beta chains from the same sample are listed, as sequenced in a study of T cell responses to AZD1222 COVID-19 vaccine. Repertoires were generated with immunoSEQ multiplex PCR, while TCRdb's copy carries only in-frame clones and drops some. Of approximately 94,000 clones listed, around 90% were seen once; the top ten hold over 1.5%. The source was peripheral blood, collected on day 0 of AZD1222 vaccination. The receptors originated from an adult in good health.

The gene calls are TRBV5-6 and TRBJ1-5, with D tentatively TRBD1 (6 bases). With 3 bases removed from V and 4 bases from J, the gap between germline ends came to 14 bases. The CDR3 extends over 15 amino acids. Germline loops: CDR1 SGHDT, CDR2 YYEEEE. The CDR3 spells CASSSIQGRNQPQHF. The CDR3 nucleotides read TGTGCCAGCAGCTCGATACAGGGTCGGAATCAGCCCCAGCATTTT.

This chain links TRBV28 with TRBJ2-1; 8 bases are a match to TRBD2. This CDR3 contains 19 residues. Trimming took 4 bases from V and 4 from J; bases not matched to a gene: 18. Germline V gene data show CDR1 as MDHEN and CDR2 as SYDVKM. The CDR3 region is CASSSLIPLAGGGYNEQFF. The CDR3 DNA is TGTGCCAGCAGTTCACTAATCCCCCTAGCGGGTGGGGGTTACAATGAGCAGTTCTTC.

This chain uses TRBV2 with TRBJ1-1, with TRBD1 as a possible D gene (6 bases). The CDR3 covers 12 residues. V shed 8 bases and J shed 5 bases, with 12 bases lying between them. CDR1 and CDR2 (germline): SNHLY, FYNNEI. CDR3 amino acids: CASVTGITEAFF. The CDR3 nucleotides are TGTGCCAGCGTCACAGGGATAACTGAAGCTTTCTTT.

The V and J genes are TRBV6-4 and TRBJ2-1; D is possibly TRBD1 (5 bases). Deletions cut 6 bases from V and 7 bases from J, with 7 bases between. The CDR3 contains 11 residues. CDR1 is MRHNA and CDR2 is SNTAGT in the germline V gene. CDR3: CASRAGNEQFF. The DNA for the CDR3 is TGTGCCAGCAGGGCAGGGAATGAGCAGTTCTTC.

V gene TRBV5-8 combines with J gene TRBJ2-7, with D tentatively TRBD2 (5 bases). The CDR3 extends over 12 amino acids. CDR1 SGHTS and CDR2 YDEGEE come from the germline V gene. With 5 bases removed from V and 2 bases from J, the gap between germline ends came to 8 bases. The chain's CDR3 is CASRRDTYEQYF. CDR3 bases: TGTGCCAGCAGGAGGGATACCTACGAGCAGTACTTC.

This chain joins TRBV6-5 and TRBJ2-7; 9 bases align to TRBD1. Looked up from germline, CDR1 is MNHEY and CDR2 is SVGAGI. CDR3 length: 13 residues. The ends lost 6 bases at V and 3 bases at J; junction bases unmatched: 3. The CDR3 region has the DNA TGTGCCAGCAGATGGGACAGGGACTACGAGCAGTACTTC. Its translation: CASRWDRDYEQYF.

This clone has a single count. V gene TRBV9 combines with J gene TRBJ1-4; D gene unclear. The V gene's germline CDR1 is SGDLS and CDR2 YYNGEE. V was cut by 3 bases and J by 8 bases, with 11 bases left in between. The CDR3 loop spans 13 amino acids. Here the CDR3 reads CASSGGEGEKLFF. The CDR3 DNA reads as TGTGCCAGCAGCGGGGGAGAGGGAGAAAAACTGTTTTTT.

The CDR3 DNA reads as TGTGCCAGCAGTTTATTTACTGGGACTAGCGGAAGCACAGATACGCAGTATTTT. Its translation: CASSLFTGTSGSTDTQYF. This chain links TRBV28 with TRBJ2-3, with 11 bases aligning to TRBD2. After removal of 1 base from V and 0 bases from J, the junction contained 6 bases not matched to a gene. This CDR3 has 18 amino acids. The germline gives CDR1 MDHEN, CDR2 SYDVKM.

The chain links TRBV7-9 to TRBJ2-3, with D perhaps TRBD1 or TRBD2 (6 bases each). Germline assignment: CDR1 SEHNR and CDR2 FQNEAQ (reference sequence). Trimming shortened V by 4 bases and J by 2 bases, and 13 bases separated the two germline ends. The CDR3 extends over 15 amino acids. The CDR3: CASSSTGTSTDTQYF. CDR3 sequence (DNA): TGTGCCAGCAGCTCTACAGGGACTTCCACAGATACGCAGTATTTT.

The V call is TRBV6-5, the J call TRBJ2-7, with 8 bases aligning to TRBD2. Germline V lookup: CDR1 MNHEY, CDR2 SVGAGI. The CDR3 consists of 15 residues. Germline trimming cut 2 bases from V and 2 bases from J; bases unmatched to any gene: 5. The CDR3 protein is CASSYLSGMAYEQYF. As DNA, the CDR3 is TGTGCCAGCAGTTACCTTAGCGGGATGGCCTACGAGCAGTACTTC.

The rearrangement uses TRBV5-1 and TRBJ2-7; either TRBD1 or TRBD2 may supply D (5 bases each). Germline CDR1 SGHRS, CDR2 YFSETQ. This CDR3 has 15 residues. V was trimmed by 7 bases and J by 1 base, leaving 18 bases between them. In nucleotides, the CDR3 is TGCGCCAGCCATAGTGGTCGGGACGGATCCTACGAGCAGTACTTC. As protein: CASHSGRDGSYEQYF.

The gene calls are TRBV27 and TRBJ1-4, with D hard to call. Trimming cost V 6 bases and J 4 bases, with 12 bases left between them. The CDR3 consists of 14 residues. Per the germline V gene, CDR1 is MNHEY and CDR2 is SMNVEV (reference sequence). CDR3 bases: TGTGCCAGCAGCCCACGGGCGATTAATGAAAAACTGTTTTTT. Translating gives CASSPRAINEKLFF.

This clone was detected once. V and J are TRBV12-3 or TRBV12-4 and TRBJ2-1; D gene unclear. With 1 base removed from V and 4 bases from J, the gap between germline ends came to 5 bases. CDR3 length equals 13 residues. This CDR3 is CASSLGRYNEQFF. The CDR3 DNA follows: TGTGCCAGCAGTTTAGGCAGGTACAATGAGCAGTTCTTC.